Shown below are 30 T cell receptor beta chains from a single sample sequenced in a study of T-cell reconstitution after alpha-beta-depleted transplantation in children. The library targeted TCRbeta and was prepared with unique molecular identifiers. TCRdb independently ran MiXCR on the PCR reads; one entry per CDR3 protein. Of 500,000 or so distinct CDR3 sequences in the sample, more than 9.5% were seen once. Sample: PBMCs, mostly from graft donor cells, taken 180 days after TCRalphabeta/CD19-depleted stem cell transplant. The receptors were sampled from a female patient between 2 and 15 years old who had a stem cell transplant for aplastic anemia, so the T cells may come from the graft donor.

This clonotype was observed at least ten times. This chain links TRBV29-1 with TRBJ2-2; 7 bases fit TRBD1. V dropped 5 bases and J dropped 3; count of bases not matched to a gene: 3. Per the germline V gene, CDR1 is SQVTM and CDR2 is ANQGSEA. The CDR3 length is 13 residues. CDR3 loop: CSVYGTDTGELFF. CDR3 DNA: TGCAGCGTTTACGGGACAGACACCGGGGAGCTGTTTTTT.

This rearrangement joins TRBV21-1 to TRBJ2-3; whether TRBD1, the table's D call, matches the DNA was not checked. TRBV21-1 has pseudogene status. The CDR3 spans 16 residues. CDR3 nucleotide sequence: TGTGCCAGCAGCAAAGCTGAGGGGTCTAGCACAGATACGCAGTATTTT. Translation: CASSKAEGSSTDTQYF.

This clonotype has a handful of counts. The chain combines TRBV5-1 with TRBJ2-5, with TRBD2 matching 13 bases. Germline V lookup: CDR1 SGHRS, CDR2 YFSETQ. The V and J ends lost 3 bases and 5 bases, in that order; junction bases with no gene match: 7. CDR3 length: 16 amino acids. The DNA for the CDR3 is TGCGCCAGCAGCTCACGACTAGCGGGAGGCGGCGAGACCCAGTACTTC. As protein: CASSSRLAGGGETQYF.

This rearrangement joins TRBV20-1 to TRBJ2-3; D uncertain. The CDR3 loop spans 13 amino acids. The V and J ends lost 3 bases and 3 bases respectively, with 10 bases between them. Looked up from germline, CDR1 is DFQATT and CDR2 is SNEGSKA (reference sequence). The CDR3 reads CSASSSLTDTQYF. CDR3 DNA: TGCAGTGCTAGTAGTAGCCTTACAGATACGCAGTATTTT.

The chain couples TRBV28 to TRBJ2-7; 8 bases agree with TRBD2. The CDR3 contains 16 residues. Trimming cost V 5 bases and J 6 bases; bases outside gene matches: 15. Germline V gene sequence: CDR1 MDHEN, CDR2 SYDVKM. CDR3 protein: CASSGLSGRSFSEQYF. CDR3 nucleotides: TGTGCCAGCAGTGGCCTCAGCGGGAGATCGTTCTCCGAGCAGTACTTC.

This clonotype was detected ten times or more. The chain carries TRBV29-1 and TRBJ2-7; possibly TRBD1 for D (6 bases). Trimming took 1 base from V and 6 from J, leaving 16 bases between them. CDR1 is SQVTM, CDR2 ANQGSEA, per germline. This CDR3 is 14 amino acids long. Here the CDR3 reads CSVEVGVQGGEQYF. In DNA form, the CDR3 reads TGCAGCGTTGAAGTGGGTGTACAGGGTGGCGAGCAGTACTTC.

This clonotype was picked up a small number of times. This sequence joins TRBV5-1 and TRBJ1-2; 7 nucleotides line up with TRBD1. This CDR3 comprises 16 residues. Germline lookup yields CDR1 SGHRS and CDR2 YFSETQ. Trimming took 4 bases from V and 4 from J; bases not matched to a gene: 13. The CDR3 DNA reads TGCGCCAGCAGCGTTAACCGACAGGGACTGGGCTATGGCTACACCTTC. This sequence encodes CASSVNRQGLGYGYTF.

This clonotype turned up a few times. The chain uses TRBV21-1 and TRBJ2-7; the D segment call TRBD1 is taken from the table without a DNA check. TRBV21-1 has pseudogene status. The CDR3 is 17 amino acids. The DNA of the CDR3 is TGTGCCAGCATTACCCCAAGGGGGGCGGGAGGGCCCTACGAGCAGTACGTC. This sequence encodes CASITPRGAGGPYEQYV.

This clonotype occurred a few times. CDR3 protein: CASSMKQGQYNEQFF. For the CDR3, the DNA is TGTGCCAGTAGTATGAAGCAGGGGCAGTACAATGAGCAGTTCTTC. This chain connects TRBV19 to TRBJ2-1; tentatively, D is TRBD1 (6 bases). Germline CDR1 is LNHDA and CDR2 is SQIVND (reference sequence). V gave up 3 bases and J gave up 4 bases, with 13 bases separating them. The CDR3 runs 15 residues.

The chain has TRBV27 and TRBJ1-5, with D perhaps TRBD1 (5 bases). The CDR3 is 13 amino acids. The germline gives CDR1 MNHEY, CDR2 SMNVEV (reference sequence). Trimming stripped 5 bases from V and 3 bases from J, with 8 bases between. This chain's CDR3 is CASSMGLNQPQHF. The DNA for the CDR3 is TGTGCCAGCAGTATGGGGCTCAATCAGCCCCAGCATTTT.

Only one count was recorded for this clonotype. This chain joins TRBV7-6 and TRBJ2-2; perhaps TRBD2 as D (6 bases). Germline V gene sequence: CDR1 SGHVS, CDR2 FNYEAQ. Between the trimmed V and J ends, which lost 5 bases and 2 bases, there was a span of 15 bases. There are 16 residues in the CDR3. CDR3 in amino acids: CASSLRPGDNTGELFF. Written as DNA, the CDR3 is TGTGCCAGCAGCCTGCGTCCGGGAGACAACACCGGGGAGCTGTTTTTT.

This chain joins TRBV7-3 and TRBJ1-2, with 7 bases identical to TRBD1. Germline V gives CDR1 SGHTA, CDR2 FQGTGA. V lost 1 base, J lost 3 bases, and 2 bases stayed unmatched. The CDR3 contains 14 residues. The CDR3 sequence: CASSLIGGDYGYTF. CDR3 nucleotide sequence: TGTGCCAGCAGCTTAATAGGGGGCGACTATGGCTACACCTTC.

The chain uses TRBV5-6 and TRBJ1-6, with TRBD1 matching 8 bases. J gave up 10 bases and V 6 bases, and 9 bases lay outside the gene matches. This CDR3 spans 14 amino acids. CDR1 and CDR2 from the germline V gene are SGHDT and YYEEEE. CDR3 in amino acids: CASIQGASGSPLHF. As DNA, the CDR3 is TGTGCCAGCATCCAGGGGGCGTCGGGATCACCCCTCCACTTT.

V is TRBV5-6 and J is TRBJ2-7; D uncertain. V dropped 2 bases and J dropped 2 bases, with 11 bases sitting between them. CDR1 is SGHDT and CDR2 is YYEEEE in the germline V gene. This CDR3 has 14 amino acids. This CDR3 is CASSLGRIPYEQYV. The CDR3 region has the DNA TGTGCCAGCAGCTTAGGACGGATCCCCTACGAGCAGTACGTC.

The sample holds a few counts of this clonotype. This sequence joins TRBV19 and TRBJ1-2; D gene uncertain. This CDR3 contains 13 residues. Per the germline V gene, CDR1 is LNHDA and CDR2 is SQIVND (reference sequence). Trimming cost V 8 bases and J 4 bases, with 14 bases left between them. CDR3 DNA sequence: TGTGCCAGTTCCCAAAACCAGCTCTATGGCTACACCTTC. Amino acid sequence: CASSQNQLYGYTF.

The rearrangement links TRBV5-7 to TRBJ2-7; D might be TRBD1 (7 bases). TRBV5-7 is treated as an ORF (open reading frame) with a function not yet certain. The CDR3 loop spans 14 amino acids. V was trimmed by 0 bases and J by 5 bases, leaving 12 bases between them. The chain's CDR3 is CASSLGGRGDEQYV. Written as DNA, the CDR3 is TGTGCCAGCAGCTTGGGGGGCAGGGGGGACGAGCAGTACGTC.

In its sample, this clonotype was seen a few times. The chain joins TRBV7-2 to TRBJ2-7; D not resolved. The CDR3 is 12 residues long. Trimming removed 5 bases from V and 4 bases from J, with 9 bases in between. The germline V gene has CDR1 SGHTA and CDR2 FQGNSA. The CDR3 DNA sequence: TGTGCCAGCAGCCGCCATAGGTACGAGCAGTACTTC. Protein product: CASSRHRYEQYF. Full variable domain (missing parts from reference TRBV7-2 and TRBJ2-7): GAGVSQSPSNKVTEKGKDVELRCDPISGHTALYWYRQSLGQGLEFLIYFQGNSAPDKSGLPSDRFSAERTGGSVSTLTIQRTQQEDSAVYLCASSRHRYEQYFGPGTRLTVT.

The chain is built from TRBV15 and TRBJ2-7, with D possibly being TRBD1 or TRBD2 (5 bases each). Germline CDR1 is LNHNV and CDR2 is YYDKDF (reference sequence). Trimming removed 0 bases at V and 5 bases at J, with 17 bases between. The CDR3 is made up of 16 amino acids. The CDR3 nucleotides read TGTGCCACCAGCAGAGATCTGACAGCCGGGGTCAACGAGCAGTACGTC. As protein: CATSRDLTAGVNEQYV.

The chain joins TRBV15 to TRBJ2-5, with D hard to call. From germline, CDR1 is LNHNV and CDR2 YYDKDF (reference sequence). Trimming shortened V by 5 bases and J by 4 bases, and 17 bases separated the two germline ends. This CDR3 comprises 15 residues. The CDR3 spells CATSPRPEAGETQYF. CDR3 in DNA: TGTGCCACCAGCCCCAGGCCAGAGGCAGGAGAGACCCAGTACTTC.

This clonotype has at least ten counts. This chain connects TRBV14 to TRBJ2-5, with D unclear. The CDR3 is made up of 12 amino acids. Between the trimmed V and J ends, which lost 1 base and 5 bases, there was a span of 5 bases. Germline CDR1 SGHDN, CDR2 FVKESK. CDR3 nucleotides: TGTGCCAGCAGCCAAGTGCGCGAGACCCAGTACTTC. This gives the protein CASSQVRETQYF.

J is TRBJ2-3 and V is TRBV5-1; D might be TRBD1 or TRBD2, each matching 6 bases. The V gene lost 5 bases and the J gene lost 3 bases, with 13 bases spanning the gap. Germline V gene data show CDR1 as SGHRS and CDR2 as YFSETQ. This CDR3 spans 14 amino acids. CDR3 loop: CASSGGRFTDTQYF. The CDR3 DNA reads TGCGCCAGCAGTGGGGGGCGTTTTACAGATACGCAGTATTTT.

On this clonotype: This sequence may be a read error, since a much larger clone differs from it by one base. This chain uses TRBV28 with TRBJ2-7, with 10 bases aligning to TRBD1. Germline CDR1 and CDR2: MDHEN and SYDVKM. V dropped 4 bases and J dropped 6; count of bases not matched to a gene: 15. The CDR3 extends over 17 amino acids. The CDR3 protein is CASSSYTGTGASCEQYF. CDR3 DNA sequence: TGTGCCAGCAGTTCCTATACCGGGACAGGGGCCAGCTGCGAGCAGTACTTC.

Points on this clonotype: Sequence at one end of the junction differs from germline and may be a read error. The chain recombines TRBV5-1 with TRBJ2-7; maybe TRBD2 (6 bases). The CDR3 has 14 residues. Looked up from germline, CDR1 is SGHRS and CDR2 is YFSETQ. This CDR3 is CASSSDYTTYGQYF. The CDR3 DNA is TGCGCCAGCAGCTCGGACTATACCACCTACGGGCAGTACTTC.

The chain carries TRBV7-8 and TRBJ2-5; 10 bases line up with TRBD2. The CDR3 runs to 18 residues. After removal of 0 bases from V and 6 bases from J, the junction contained 13 bases not matched to a gene. Germline assignment: CDR1 SGHVS and CDR2 FQNEAQ. The CDR3 DNA reads as TGTGCCAGCAGCTTAGCGCGGGAGGGAGCGGGAGGGCCGAAGACCCAGTACTTC. Its translation: CASSLAREGAGGPKTQYF.

Many counts were recorded for this clonotype. The V and J genes are TRBV29-1 and TRBJ1-2, with 9 nucleotides matching TRBD1. The CDR3 is made up of 13 amino acids. J was trimmed by 8 bases and V by 3 bases; bases with no gene match: 7. Germline V CDR1 and CDR2: SQVTM, ANQGSEA. Here the CDR3 DNA reads TGCAGCGTTGAGGGACAGGGTTTCGGGGGCTACACCTTC. Protein sequence: CSVEGQGFGGYTF. The full variable domain, with the rest looked up from reference TRBV29-1 and TRBJ1-2, is SAVISQKPSRDICQRGTSLTIQCQVDSQVTMMFWYRQQPGQSLTLIATANQGSEATYESGFVIDKFPISRPNLTFSTLTVSNMSPEDSSIYLCSVEGQGFGGYTFGSGTRLTVV.

This clonotype has only a few counts. This sequence joins TRBV10-3 and TRBJ2-5; D unresolved. CDR1 and CDR2 from the germline V gene are ENHRY and SYGVKD. The CDR3 is 13 residues long. V was pared by 0 bases and J by 5 bases, with 7 bases between. CDR3 DNA sequence: TGTGCCATCAGTGAGTCCGAAGTGGAGACCCAGTACTTC. This sequence encodes CAISESEVETQYF.

This clonotype was counted only a few times. The gene calls are TRBV27 and TRBJ2-7; D is uncertain. V lost 7 bases, J lost 3 bases, and 19 bases lay in between. The CDR3 totals 15 residues. The germline gives CDR1 MNHEY, CDR2 SMNVEV (reference sequence). This CDR3 is CASTLLMGKGYEQYF. CDR3 in DNA: TGTGCCAGCACCCTTTTGATGGGGAAGGGCTACGAGCAGTACTTC.

This clonotype was picked up many times. This chain links TRBV29-1 with TRBJ2-3; 10 bases agree with TRBD1. Germline V gene sequence: CDR1 SQVTM, CDR2 ANQGSEA. Trimming at V came to 8 bases and at J to 6 bases, leaving 14 bases not matched to a gene. The CDR3 length is 15 residues. The CDR3 spells CSFNSRDRGSDTQYF. CDR3 DNA: TGCAGCTTTAATTCCCGGGACAGGGGTTCGGATACGCAGTATTTT.

Ten or more counts support this clonotype. The chain links TRBV20-1 to TRBJ2-1, with 7 bases that match TRBD2. V trimming: 5 bases; J trimming: 2 bases; junction bases outside the gene matches: 6. Germline V gene lookup returns CDR1 DFQATT and CDR2 SNEGSKA (reference sequence). The CDR3 is 14 residues long. CDR3 loop: CSALAEKTYNEQFF. DNA for the CDR3: TGCAGTGCTCTAGCGGAAAAGACCTACAATGAGCAGTTCTTC.

The sample holds many counts of this clonotype. This chain joins TRBV28 and TRBJ1-1, with TRBD1 identical over 7 bases. Trimming cost V 4 bases and J 0 bases; bases outside gene matches: 2. Per the germline V gene, CDR1 is MDHEN and CDR2 is SYDVKM. CDR3 size: 14 residues. The CDR3 coding sequence is TGTGCCAGCAGTTCGGGACAGTTGAACACTGAAGCTTTCTTT. Residues: CASSSGQLNTEAFF.